The rows below give T cell receptor beta chains drawn from one sample of a study of graft-versus-host responses after intestinal transplantation. Measured with immunoSEQ multiplex PCR; TCRdb has only the in-frame clones, and not every one. Of about 23,000 clones detected, approximately 91% appear once; the ten largest clones hold about 2%. The source was PBMCs, collected approximately 38 days after intestinal transplant. The receptors derive from a human patient who received an intestinal transplant, so some T cells may come from the graft donor. CDR3s include the opening cysteine and the closing phenylalanine or tryptophan. The order of the fields is J gene, V gene, CDR3 length, clone size, D gene, CDR3 protein, CDR3 DNA. The D gene is left open where the match is weak. Clone size, where shown, is once, few, many, or a class for clones that have expanded.

TRBJ1-1,TRBV28,15,.,.,CASRLLLSGRTEAFF,TGTGCCAGCAGATTGCTGCTTTCAGGGAGGACTGAAGCTTTCTTT
TRBJ1-5,TRBV10-1,11,.,.,CASSEGQPQHF,TGCGCCAGCAGTGAGGGTCAGCCCCAGCATTTT
TRBJ2-7,TRBV7-9,15,.,TRBD2,CASSLAGTSIHEQYF,TGTGCCAGCAGCCTCGCCGGGACTAGTATCCACGAGCAGTACTTC
TRBJ2-3,TRBV28,14,.,.,CASSLDRSTDTQYF,TGTGCCAGCAGTTTGGACAGAAGCACAGATACGCAGTATTTT
TRBJ2-2,TRBV19,15,.,TRBD2,CASSMWEGLSGELFF,TGTGCCAGTAGTATGTGGGAGGGACTCTCCGGGGAGCTGTTTTTT
TRBJ2-5,TRBV11-1,16,.,TRBD2,CASSFARLAGEQTQYF,TGTGCCAGCAGCTTCGCCCGACTAGCGGGAGAACAGACCCAGTACTTC
TRBJ1-1,TRBV11-2,17,.,.,CASSLRPGTYLNTEAFF,TGTGCCAGCAGCTTACGGCCAGGGACTTATCTTAACACTGAAGCTTTCTTT
TRBJ1-3,TRBV7-2,19,few,.,CASSLPDRPGGSSGNTIYF,TGTGCCAGCAGTTTACCTGATAGACCGGGTGGGAGCTCTGGAAACACCATATATTTT
TRBJ1-1,TRBV5-8,14,.,TRBD1,CASSYFGTGAEAFF,TGTGCCAGCAGCTATTTTGGGACAGGGGCTGAAGCTTTCTTT
TRBJ2-1,TRBV27,15,once,TRBD2,CASSLETSGTDEQFF,TGTGCCAGCAGTCTAGAGACTAGCGGGACGGATGAGCAGTTCTTC
TRBJ1-1,TRBV29-1,11,.,.,CSVENSTEAFF,TGCAGCGTTGAAAACAGCACTGAAGCTTTCTTT
TRBJ2-1,TRBV13,15,.,TRBD2,CASSPGTSLYNEQFF,TGTGCCAGCAGCCCCGGGACTAGCCTCTACAATGAGCAGTTCTTC
TRBJ2-5,TRBV7-8,14,.,TRBD2,CASSLSASGGPQYF,TGTGCCAGCAGCTTATCGGCTAGCGGTGGTCCCCAGTACTTC
TRBJ2-5,TRBV28,16,.,.,CASSLFTFEGSETQYF,TGTGCCAGCAGTTTATTCACCTTCGAAGGATCAGAGACCCAGTACTTC
TRBJ2-1,TRBV7-6,16,.,.,CASSLGTLRSYNEQFF,TGTGCCAGCAGCTTAGGGACGTTACGGTCCTACAATGAGCAGTTCTTC
TRBJ2-7,TRBV7-6,14,.,TRBD1,CASNRTGDSYEQYF,TGTGCCAGCAATAGGACAGGGGATTCCTACGAGCAGTACTTC
TRBJ1-2,TRBV11-2,15,.,.,CASTSGGERNYGYTF,TGTGCCAGCACCTCTGGGGGGGAGCGAAACTATGGCTACACCTTC
TRBJ2-6,TRBV28,19,.,TRBD1,CASSFGRGQSWSGANVLTF,TGTGCCAGCAGTTTCGGTAGGGGGCAGAGTTGGTCTGGGGCCAACGTCCTGACTTTC
TRBJ2-1,TRBV5-1,14,once,.,CASSPGLGLDEQFF,TGCGCCAGCAGCCCGGGACTGGGACTTGATGAGCAGTTCTTC
TRBJ1-5,TRBV28,14,.,.,CASSLGGFPQPQHF,TGTGCCAGCAGTTTGGGAGGATTCCCACAGCCCCAGCATTTT
TRBJ1-5,TRBV28,13,.,.,CASSATGNQPQHF,TGTGCCAGCAGTGCGACGGGGAATCAGCCCCAGCATTTT
TRBJ2-7,TRBV28,11,.,TRBD2,CASSPAGAKIW,TGTGCCAGCAGTCCTGCGGGAGCGAAGATCTGG
TRBJ1-1,TRBV11-2,12,.,TRBD1,CASSFDREAAFF,TGTGCCAGCAGCTTCGACAGGGAAGCTGCTTTCTTT
TRBJ2-7,TRBV4-3,17,.,TRBD2,CASSQGTSGSSLYEQYF,TGCGCCAGCAGCCAAGGGACTAGCGGGAGTTCCCTTTACGAGCAGTACTTC
TRBJ2-7,TRBV27,13,.,.,CASSHPGSGEQYF,TGTGCCAGCAGCCACCCGGGGTCGGGCGAGCAGTACTTC
TRBJ2-5,TRBV5-6,17,few,TRBD2,CASSPGLAYVRQETQYF,TGTGCCAGCAGCCCGGGACTAGCGTATGTAAGGCAAGAGACCCAGTACTTC
TRBJ2-7,TRBV28,13,.,.,CASRYRVPYEQYF,TGTGCCAGCAGGTACAGGGTTCCCTACGAGCAGTACTTC
TRBJ2-5,TRBV13,11,.,.,CASSLKETQYF,TGTGCCAGCAGCCTAAAAGAGACCCAGTACTTC
TRBJ2-7,TRBV30,14,.,.,CAWSVRRGWDEQYF,TGTGCCTGGAGTGTACGAAGGGGCTGGGACGAGCAGTACTTC
TRBJ2-1,TRBV9,16,.,TRBD2,CASSVDLSGSYNEQLF,TGTGCCAGCAGCGTAGATCTTAGCGGGAGCTACAATGAGCAGCTCTTC
TRBJ1-3,TRBV5-1,15,once,.,CASRMDGDSGNTIYF,TGCGCCAGCAGGATGGACGGAGACTCTGGAAACACCATATATTTT
TRBJ2-5,TRBV15,13,.,.,CATRLAPQETQYF,TGTGCCACCAGACTAGCTCCACAAGAGACCCAGTACTTC
TRBJ2-1,TRBV19,15,.,TRBD2,CASSGRLAGKNEQFF,TGTGCCAGTAGCGGACGACTAGCGGGGAAAAATGAGCAGTTCTTC
TRBJ2-7,TRBV5-4,13,.,.,CASSLTPSYEQYF,TGTGCCAGCAGCTTGACCCCCTCCTACGAGCAGTACTTC
TRBJ2-7,TRBV19,11,.,.,CASSIGGEQYF,TGTGCCAGTAGTATCGGTGGGGAGCAGTACTTC
TRBJ2-2,TRBV5-1,16,.,TRBD2,CASRTSGRADTGELFF,TGCGCCAGCAGGACTAGCGGGAGGGCCGACACCGGGGAGCTGTTTTTT
TRBJ1-1,TRBV9,17,.,TRBD1,CASSTTGTGYGNTEAFF,TGTGCCAGCAGCACCACCGGGACAGGGTATGGGAACACTGAAGCTTTCTTT
TRBJ2-7,TRBV9,14,.,.,CASSVARGSYEQYF,TGTGCCAGCAGCGTAGCTAGGGGGTCCTACGAGCAGTACTTC
TRBJ1-2,TRBV9,16,few,TRBD1,CASSVHRTGANYGYTF,TGTGCCAGCAGCGTCCATCGGACAGGGGCTAACTATGGCTACACCTTC
TRBJ1-1,TRBV5-4,14,.,TRBD1,CASSPGQGAGEAFF,TGTGCCAGCAGCCCCGGACAGGGGGCGGGTGAGGCTTTCTTT
TRBJ2-1,TRBV4-1,16,.,.,CASSQAPAGSYNEQFF,TGCGCCAGCAGCCAAGCCCCGGCGGGCTCCTACAATGAGCAGTTCTTC
TRBJ1-5,TRBV5-6,16,.,TRBD1,CASSSDRERKDQPQHF,TGTGCCAGCAGCTCGGACAGGGAGCGCAAGGATCAGCCCCAGCATTTT
TRBJ2-7,TRBV5-6,16,.,.,CASSLVGRSTVDEQYF,TGTGCCAGCAGCTTGGTGGGCAGGAGTACCGTCGACGAGCAGTACTTC
TRBJ2-1,TRBV27,16,.,TRBD2,CASSFPAGGYYNEQFF,TGTGCCAGCAGTTTCCCAGCGGGAGGTTACTACAATGAGCAGTTCTTC
TRBJ2-1,TRBV27,13,.,.,CASRLGLYNEQFF,TGTGCCAGCAGACTAGGACTTTACAATGAGCAGTTCTTC
TRBJ2-4,TRBV13,13,.,.,CASSSSRTNIQYF,TGTGCCAGCAGCTCCTCGAGGACAAACATTCAGTACTTC
TRBJ2-3,TRBV7-3,14,.,.,CASSLGGGIDTQYF,TGTGCCAGCAGCTTAGGAGGGGGGATTGATACGCAGTATTTT